Listed below are T cell receptor beta chains from one sample, sequenced in a study of cytomegalovirus exposure and HLA in healthy donors. Here immunoSEQ multiplex PCR was the method, and the copy in TCRdb shows in-frame clones only, minus some. The repertoire holds 85,000 to 100,000 clones, with about 83% as singletons. Sequences were obtained from PBMCs. The receptors originated from a man aged 55 to 70 in good health and CMV-seropositive. The CDR3 runs from the conserved cysteine through the conserved F or W. The order of the fields is V gene, J gene, D gene, clone size, CDR3 DNA, CDR3 protein. D genes are given only for firm matches. Clone size is stated in some rows and not others, as once, few, many or a class when expanded.

V: TRBV5-1
J: TRBJ2-5
D: TRBD1
size: -
DNA: TGCGCCAGCAGCTTGGGGGGACAGGGGAAACCGGGAGAGACCCAGTACTTC
CDR3: CASSLGGQGKPGETQYF

V: TRBV4-3
J: TRBJ2-2
D: TRBD2
size: -
DNA: TGCGCCAGCAGCCAGAGGGAGGGAATAGGGTACACCGGGGAGCTGTTTTTT
CDR3: CASSQREGIGYTGELFF

V: TRBV29-1
J: TRBJ1-5
D: -
size: -
DNA: TGCAGCGTACTCACACGGTCAGGTCAGCCCCAGCATTTT
CDR3: CSVLTRSGQPQHF

V: TRBV5-1
J: TRBJ2-3
D: -
size: -
DNA: TGCGCCAGCAGCTTTATCCGGGGATACACAGATACGCAGTATTTT
CDR3: CASSFIRGYTDTQYF

V: TRBV9
J: TRBJ2-7
D: TRBD2
size: -
DNA: TGTGCCAGCAGCCCTGCCTCCGGGACTAGCGGGGACTTCTCCTACGAGCAGTACTTC
CDR3: CASSPASGTSGDFSYEQYF

V: TRBV27
J: TRBJ1-5
D: -
size: -
DNA: TGTGCCAGCAGTGCGCGGACAGAGAGCAATCAGCCCCAGCATTTT
CDR3: CASSARTESNQPQHF

V: TRBV6-5
J: TRBJ1-1
D: -
size: -
DNA: TGTGCCAGCAGTTACTCGAGACGGGGAAGAACTGAAGCTTTCTTT
CDR3: CASSYSRRGRTEAFF

V: TRBV5-5
J: TRBJ1-3
D: TRBD1
size: -
DNA: TGTGCCAGCAGCTTGTGGACAGGATCGAGCTCTGGAAACACCATATATTTT
CDR3: CASSLWTGSSSGNTIYF

V: TRBV7-8
J: TRBJ2-7
D: TRBD2
size: -
DNA: TGTGCCAGCAGCCCGAGCGGGGGCAGCAAGAGGGGTTCCTACGAGCAGTACTTC
CDR3: CASSPSGGSKRGSYEQYF

V: TRBV7-8
J: TRBJ2-2
D: TRBD1
size: -
DNA: TGTGCCAGCAGCTTGCCAGGGGGCACCGGGGAGCTGTTTTTT
CDR3: CASSLPGGTGELFF

V: TRBV11-2
J: TRBJ2-7
D: TRBD1
size: once
DNA: TGTGCCAGCAGCCCACCGGGACAGGGGGTTGAGCAGTACTTC
CDR3: CASSPPGQGVEQYF

V: TRBV9
J: TRBJ2-1
D: -
size: -
DNA: TGTGCCAGCAGCGAGGCGGGGACTTACAATGAGCAGTTCTTC
CDR3: CASSEAGTYNEQFF

V: TRBV6-4
J: TRBJ1-2
D: -
size: -
DNA: TGTGCCAGCAGTCCTACCAGGGGTGCGAACTATGGCTACACCTTC
CDR3: CASSPTRGANYGYTF

V: TRBV15
J: TRBJ2-7
D: TRBD1
size: -
DNA: TGTGCCACCAGCACGGGGGGACAGGGTTCCTACGAGCAGTACTTC
CDR3: CATSTGGQGSYEQYF

V: TRBV19
J: TRBJ1-6
D: -
size: -
DNA: TGTGCCAGTAGTCCAGCGGGGGATTCACCCCTCCACTTT
CDR3: CASSPAGDSPLHF

V: TRBV18
J: TRBJ2-7
D: -
size: -
DNA: TGTGCCAGCTCACCGCCCGGGAGAAGGGAAGAGCAGTACTTC
CDR3: CASSPPGRREEQYF

V: TRBV7-3
J: TRBJ1-2
D: TRBD1
size: -
DNA: TGTGCCAGCAGCTTAGATCCAGGGGGCTATGGCTACACCTTC
CDR3: CASSLDPGGYGYTF

V: TRBV7-9
J: TRBJ2-2
D: -
size: -
DNA: TGTGCCAGCAGCCATAACACCGGGGAGCTGTTTTTT
CDR3: CASSHNTGELFF

V: TRBV6-6
J: TRBJ1-6
D: -
size: -
DNA: TGTGCCAGCAGTTACTCGAGAGGGAATGGTTCACCCCTCCACTTT
CDR3: CASSYSRGNGSPLHF

V: TRBV7-2
J: TRBJ2-7
D: TRBD1
size: -
DNA: TGTGCCAGCAGCTTAGCGGTAGGGACAGGCTACGAGCAGTACTTC
CDR3: CASSLAVGTGYEQYF

V: TRBV4-2
J: TRBJ2-2
D: TRBD2
size: -
DNA: TGTGCCAGCAGCCAAGATACATCGGGGGGGCCGAACACCGGGGAGCTGTTTTTT
CDR3: CASSQDTSGGPNTGELFF

V: TRBV7-2
J: TRBJ1-2
D: -
size: -
DNA: TGTGCCAGCAGCTTTTTGGCACAGCATAACTATGGCTACACCTTC
CDR3: CASSFLAQHNYGYTF

V: TRBV10-3
J: TRBJ2-1
D: TRBD2
size: -
DNA: TGTGCCATCAGTGAGTCGGCTAGCGGGGGGAGGAAGTTCTTC
CDR3: CAISESASGGRKFF

V: TRBV29-1
J: TRBJ2-3
D: TRBD2
size: -
DNA: TGCAGCGGCCGTGGTTGGGGGGGGGACACAGATACGCAGTATTTT
CDR3: CSGRGWGGDTDTQYF

V: TRBV27
J: TRBJ1-2
D: TRBD1
size: -
DNA: TGTGCCAGCGGAGGGCAGGGGGCCTATGGCTACACCTTC
CDR3: CASGGQGAYGYTF

V: TRBV4-1
J: TRBJ2-7
D: -
size: -
DNA: TGCGCCAGCAGCGGAAGGACTTACGAGCAGTACTTC
CDR3: CASSGRTYEQYF

V: TRBV9
J: TRBJ2-5
D: -
size: -
DNA: TGTGCCAGCAGCGCAGGACTGTTTGCCGTGACCCAGTACTTC
CDR3: CASSAGLFAVTQYF

V: TRBV28
J: TRBJ1-1
D: -
size: -
DNA: TGTGCCAGCAGTTTATTCCGGGAGGTGAACACTGAAGCTTTCTTT
CDR3: CASSLFREVNTEAFF

V: TRBV25-1
J: TRBJ1-4
D: TRBD1
size: -
DNA: TGTGCCAGCAGTCAACCGGGACAGATTAATGAAAAACTGTTTTTT
CDR3: CASSQPGQINEKLFF

V: TRBV18
J: TRBJ2-5
D: TRBD1
size: -
DNA: TGTGCCAGCTCACCCCTGGACAGGGGAGAGACCCAGTACTTC
CDR3: CASSPLDRGETQYF

V: TRBV29-1
J: TRBJ2-7
D: -
size: -
DNA: TGCAGCGTTATTGAGAACTACGAGCAGTACTTC
CDR3: CSVIENYEQYF

V: TRBV7-2
J: TRBJ2-2
D: TRBD1
size: -
DNA: TGTGCCAGCAGCCGAGACAGGGTGGACACCGGGGAGCTGTTTTTT
CDR3: CASSRDRVDTGELFF

V: TRBV2
J: TRBJ1-6
D: TRBD1
size: -
DNA: TGTGCCAGCAGAGGACAGGGGGCTTATAATTCACCCCTCCACTTT
CDR3: CASRGQGAYNSPLHF

V: TRBV7-9
J: TRBJ1-1
D: -
size: few
DNA: TGTGCCAGCAGCTTAGGAGGTGACACTGAAGCTTTCTTT
CDR3: CASSLGGDTEAFF

V: TRBV6-1
J: TRBJ2-7
D: TRBD2
size: -
DNA: TGTGCCAGCAGTGCCCTCGCGGGGGGCTACAGCTCCTACGAGCAGTACTTC
CDR3: CASSALAGGYSSYEQYF

V: TRBV7-9
J: TRBJ2-2
D: TRBD1
size: -
DNA: TGTGCCAGCAGCCGTGGGACAGACACCGGGGAGCTGTTTTTT
CDR3: CASSRGTDTGELFF

V: TRBV9
J: TRBJ2-7
D: -
size: -
DNA: TGTGCCAGCAGCGTCACAGGAGCGGGTTACGAGCAGTACTTC
CDR3: CASSVTGAGYEQYF

V: TRBV10-2
J: TRBJ2-2
D: TRBD2
size: -
DNA: TGCGCCAGCAGTGTGGGGAGTGGGGGGGCCGGGGAGCTGTTTTTT
CDR3: CASSVGSGGAGELFF

V: TRBV28
J: TRBJ1-1
D: -
size: -
DNA: TGTGCCAGCAGTTTTGCCAGGGCGCTCACTGAAGCTTTCTTT
CDR3: CASSFARALTEAFF